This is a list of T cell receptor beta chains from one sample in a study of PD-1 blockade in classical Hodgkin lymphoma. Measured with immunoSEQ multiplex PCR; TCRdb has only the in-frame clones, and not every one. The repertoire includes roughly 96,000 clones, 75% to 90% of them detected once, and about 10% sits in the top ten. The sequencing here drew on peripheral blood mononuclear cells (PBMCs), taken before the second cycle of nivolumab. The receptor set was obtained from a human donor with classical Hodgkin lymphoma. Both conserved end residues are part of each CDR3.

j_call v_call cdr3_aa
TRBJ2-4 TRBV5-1 CASSLGDQGSTKNIQYF
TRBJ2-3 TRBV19 CASNAGSTDTQYF
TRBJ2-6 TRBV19 CASSIRGFSGANVLTF
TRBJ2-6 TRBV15 CATSRGPSGANVLTF
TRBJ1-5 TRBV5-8 CASSLGTGAIQPQHF
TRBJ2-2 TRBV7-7 CASSSSRGTGELFF
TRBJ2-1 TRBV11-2 CASSPGLAGGQFF
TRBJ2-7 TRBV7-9 CASSMDRGEQYF
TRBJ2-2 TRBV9 CASSVVAGGRTGELFF
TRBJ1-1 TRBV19 CASSTPQNTEAFF
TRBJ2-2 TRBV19 CASTAAGRITGELFF
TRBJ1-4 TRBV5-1 CASSLTGGEKLFF
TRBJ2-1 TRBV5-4 CASSLGRGANEQFF
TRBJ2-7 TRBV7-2 CASSLALAGVEQYF
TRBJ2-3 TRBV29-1 CSVMRGGSTDTQYF
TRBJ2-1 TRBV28 CASSPGTVPYNEQFF
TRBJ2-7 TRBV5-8 CASSSGQGPYEQYF
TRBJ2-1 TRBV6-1 CASPERAGDFEQFF
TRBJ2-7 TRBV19 CASSIEGGSSYEQYF
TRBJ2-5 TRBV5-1 CASSFGQGGGTQYF
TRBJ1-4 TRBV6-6 CASSYSRGTHNEKLFF
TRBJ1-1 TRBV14 CASSVQPNTEAFF
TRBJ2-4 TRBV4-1 CASSQDRSYGLKNIQYF
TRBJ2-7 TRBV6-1 CASSDRDPAYEQYF
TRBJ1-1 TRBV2 CASSVRENTEAFF
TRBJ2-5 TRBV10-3 CAVAGGDRGETQYF
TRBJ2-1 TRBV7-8 CASSWTPTYNEQFF
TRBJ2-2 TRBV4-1 CASEGIGELFF
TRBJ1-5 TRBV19 CASSAGTGGREPQHF
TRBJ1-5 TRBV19 CASSIFTGLQPQHF
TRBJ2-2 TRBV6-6 CASTIDRVTGELFF
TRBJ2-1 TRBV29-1 CSVASILEKFF
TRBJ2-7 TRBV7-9 CASSGAGTSSYEQYF
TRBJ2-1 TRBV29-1 CSGSRTSGITYNEQFF
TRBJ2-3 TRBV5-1 CASRTGGWEDTQYF
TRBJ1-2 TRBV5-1 CASSSRGSARGENYGYTF
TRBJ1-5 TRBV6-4 CASVRDKSYNQPQHF
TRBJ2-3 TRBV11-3 CASSEDTGITDTQYF
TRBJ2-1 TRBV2 CASSEEAPGSSYNEQFF
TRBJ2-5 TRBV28 CASSLWDLNRGLLETQYF
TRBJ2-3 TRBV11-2 CASSPQTSGGFGADTQYF
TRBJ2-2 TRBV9 CASSFRTENTGELFF
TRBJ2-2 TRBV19 CASSTGGLGTGELFF
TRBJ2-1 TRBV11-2 CASSLTVSKGLNEQFF
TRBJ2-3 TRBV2 CASNKGWRGPPTDTQYF
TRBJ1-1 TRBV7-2 CASRGGVAEAFF
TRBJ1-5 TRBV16 CASSQFLSGQPQHF
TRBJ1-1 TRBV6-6 CASSIQGEWTEAFF
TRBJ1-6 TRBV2 CASNSNSPLHF
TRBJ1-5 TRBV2 CASSAGYSNQPQHF
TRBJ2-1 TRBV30 CAWSRTHNEQFF
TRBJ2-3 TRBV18 CASSPTSGAGPDTQYF
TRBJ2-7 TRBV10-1 CASSEGRDQYF
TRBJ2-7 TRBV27 CASSGLAGDEQYF
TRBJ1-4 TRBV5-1 CASSFSQGQEGLFF
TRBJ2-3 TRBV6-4 CASSPRPGHTDTQYF
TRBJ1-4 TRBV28 CASSLVPIGAGNEKLFF
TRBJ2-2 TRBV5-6 CASSPLRATGELFF
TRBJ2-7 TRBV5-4 CASSPDLAGLGTLEQYF
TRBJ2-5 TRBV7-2 CASSFQGYQETQYF